The 16 T cell receptor beta chains listed next were all sequenced from one sample in a study of molecular identifiers for immune sequencing clone quantification. In TCRdb, the PCR reads were re-called with MiXCR into one record per CDR3 protein. Among around 86,000 distinct CDR3 sequences, 19% were seen once, and the ten largest hold roughly 0.8%. The sequencing input was naive CD8+ T cells from blood, with Jurkat cell RNA spiked in. This sample's subset: FACS-sorted CD8+CD4-CCR7+CD45RA+ naive T cells. These receptors originate from a human donor in good health. Some libraries in this study had Jurkat cell RNA spiked in.

Note on this clonotype: A much larger clone sits a single nucleotide away, making a read error possible. This chain links TRBV6-5 with TRBJ2-7, with TRBD2 matching 7 bases. Germline CDR1 MNHEY, CDR2 SVGAGI. The CDR3 loop spans 14 amino acids. V shed 8 bases and J 6 bases; nucleotides not matched to a gene: 13. CDR3 sequence: CASGGTGSGGEQYF. CDR3 nucleotides: TGTGCCAGCGGGGGAACCGGGTCGGGAGGCGAGCAGTACTTC.

J is TRBJ2-5 and V is TRBV7-6, with D perhaps assigned TRBD1 or TRBD2 (5 bases each). The CDR3 is 11 amino acids. V was shortened by 4 bases and J by 5 bases, with 5 bases between the two germline ends. The germline V gene encodes CDR1 SGHVS and CDR2 FNYEAQ. The CDR3 spells CASSWGETQYF. The CDR3 DNA sequence: TGTGCCAGCAGCTGGGGGGAGACCCAGTACTTC. The variable domain in full, completed from reference TRBV7-6 and TRBJ2-5, reads GAGVSQSPRYKVTKRGQDVALRCDPISGHVSLYWYRQALGQGPEFLTYFNYEAQQDKSGLPNDRFSAERPEGSISTLTIQRTEQRDSAMYRCASSWGETQYFGPGTRLLVL.

There are many counts of this clonotype. CDR3 sequence reads: CASSQVTSGFNEKLFF. CDR3 coding DNA: TGCGCCAGCAGCCAAGTAACCTCAGGGTTTAATGAAAAACTGTTTTTT. This chain uses TRBV4-1 with TRBJ1-4; possible D gene TRBD1, 5 bases. This CDR3 region has 16 residues. CDR1 and CDR2 from the germline V gene are MGHRA and YSYEKL. Trimming shortened V by 1 base and J by 4 bases, and 13 bases separated the two germline ends.

This clonotype was found many times. The chain carries TRBV13 and TRBJ2-5; no definite D call. Trimming stripped 5 bases from V and 2 bases from J, with 9 bases between. The CDR3 consists of 13 residues. CDR1 is PRHDT and CDR2 is FYEKMQ in the germline V gene (reference sequence). Here the CDR3 reads CASSPRYQETQYF. The CDR3, as DNA: TGTGCCAGCAGCCCGCGCTATCAAGAGACCCAGTACTTC.

Notes on this clonotype: This may be a read error, as it is one base from a much larger clone. The V and J genes are TRBV30 and TRBJ2-2; D possibly uses TRBD1 or TRBD2 (6 bases each). Germline lookup yields CDR1 GTSNPN and CDR2 SVGIG (reference sequence). The CDR3 runs to 13 residues. The CDR3 region has the DNA TGTGCCTGGAGTTGGACCACGGAGGGGGAGCTGTCTTTT. It translates to CAWSWTTEGELSF.

In this sample, this clonotype turned up many times. The chain couples TRBV12-3 or TRBV12-4 to TRBJ1-4, with a possible D match to TRBD1 (5 bases). The CDR3 sequence is 14 residues long. Trimming stripped 6 bases from V and 4 bases from J, with 12 bases between. The CDR3 DNA sequence: TGTGCCAGCAGGGCCGGGACGGTTAATGAAAAACTGTTTTTT. This codes for CASRAGTVNEKLFF.

Only one count was recorded for this clonotype. This may be a read error, as it is one base from a much larger clone. The chain recombines TRBV20-1 with TRBJ2-5; 11 bases line up with TRBD2. Looked up from germline, CDR1 is DFQATT and CDR2 is SNEGSKA (reference sequence). The CDR3 loop spans 19 amino acids. Here the CDR3 DNA reads TGCAGTGCTACCCCCCGAAGTACTAGCGGGAGTGTATACCAAGAGACCAAGTACTTC. Translating gives CSATPRSTSGSVYQETKYF.

This clonotype was observed many times. The genes are TRBV7-9 and TRBJ2-1; D gene unclear. V lost 0 bases, J lost 7 bases, and 7 bases lay in between. The CDR3 length is 13 residues. Germline V lookup: CDR1 SEHNR, CDR2 FQNEAQ (reference sequence). CDR3: CASSLAHQNEQFF. The CDR3 DNA sequence: TGTGCCAGCAGCTTAGCGCATCAAAATGAGCAGTTCTTC.

This clonotype showed up many times. This chain links TRBV12-3 or TRBV12-4 with TRBJ1-5; D call uncertain. Between the trimmed V and J ends, which lost 3 bases and 0 bases, there was a span of 9 bases. CDR3 length: 15 amino acids. CDR3 sequence: CASSFGPYSNQPQHF. Written as DNA, the CDR3 is TGTGCCAGCAGTTTTGGTCCCTATAGCAATCAGCCCCAGCATTTT.

This clonotype was recorded at least ten times. V gene TRBV5-1 combines with J gene TRBJ2-3; TRBD2 matches 7 bases. Germline CDR1 and CDR2: SGHRS and YFSETQ. This CDR3 contains 16 residues. Trimming at V came to 5 bases and at J to 2 bases, leaving 11 bases not matched to a gene. The CDR3 region has the DNA TGCGCCAGCAGGGCTCGATCGGGGGGATTCACAGATACGCAGTATTTT. The encoded protein is CASRARSGGFTDTQYF.

This clonotype has at least ten counts. The rearrangement uses TRBV25-1 and TRBJ2-7; no clear D. The CDR3 sequence is 12 residues long. V was pared by 3 bases and J by 2 bases, with 5 bases between. Per germline, CDR1 MGHDK and CDR2 SYGVNS. Here the CDR3 reads CASSDNTYEQYF. In nucleotides, the CDR3 is TGTGCCAGCAGTGACAACACCTACGAGCAGTACTTC.

As for this clonotype: A much larger clone lies a single base off, so this may be a read error. The chain joins TRBV7-9 to TRBJ2-7; maybe TRBD2 (6 bases). V gave up 5 bases and J gave up 6 bases, with 11 bases separating them. Looked up from germline, CDR1 is SEHNR and CDR2 is FQNEAQ (reference sequence). The CDR3 has 12 residues. The CDR3 loop is CASSIVTSEQYF. CDR3 bases: TGTGCCAGCAGCATAGTGACTAGCGAGCAGTACTTC. Full variable domain (outside the CDR3, taken from reference TRBV7-9 and TRBJ2-7): DTGVSQNPRHKITKRGQNVTFRCDPISEHNRLYWYRQTLGQGPEFLTYFQNEAQLEKSRLLSDRFSAERPKGSFSTLEIQRTEQGDSAMYLCASSIVTSEQYFGPGTRLTVT.

Ten or more counts support this clonotype. J is TRBJ2-3 and V is TRBV7-9, with D tentatively TRBD1 (6 bases). V lost 0 bases and J 2 bases, leaving 9 bases between the germline ends. CDR1 is SEHNR and CDR2 is FQNEAQ in the germline V gene (reference sequence). The CDR3 is 15 amino acids. This CDR3 reads CASSLAGAFTDTQYF. DNA of the CDR3: TGTGCCAGCAGCTTAGCGGGGGCCTTCACAGATACGCAGTATTTT.

Notes on this clonotype: Possible read error: a much larger clone is one base away. The J gene is TRBJ2-2, the V gene TRBV7-9; D may be TRBD2 (5 bases). CDR1 is SEHNR and CDR2 is FQNEAQ in the germline V gene (reference sequence). The CDR3 totals 12 residues. The CDR3 DNA sequence: TGTGTCGGGCCACTAGGCACCGGGGAGCTGTTTTTT. This codes for CVGPLGTGELFF.

This clonotype was seen many times. This chain connects TRBV20-1 to TRBJ2-2; a possible D gene is TRBD1 (6 bases). V lost 0 bases and J lost 5, with 13 bases in between. This CDR3 has 15 amino acids. Germline V CDR1 and CDR2: DFQATT, SNEGSKA (reference sequence). CDR3 sequence: CSARDNRAVTGELFF. CDR3 bases: TGCAGTGCTAGAGATAACAGGGCGGTGACCGGGGAGCTGTTTTTT.

There are many counts of this clonotype. The junction departs from germline at one end; a sequencing error may be responsible. This chain links TRBV4-3 with TRBJ2-7; weak D call: TRBD1 (6 bases). CDR3 length: 15 residues. CDR1 is LGHNA and CDR2 is YSLEER in the germline V gene. The CDR3 nucleotides are TGCGCCAGCAGCCAAGAGGTGGGACAAGTCTACGCGCAGTACTTC. Amino acids: CASSQEVGQVYAQYF.